Reported below is one T cell receptor beta chain. Its antigen remains unknown. This sample is drawn from a study of monozygotic twins with inflammatory bowel disease. Every TCR library consumed around 4,000 ng of total RNA. Through template switching, UMIs that included a 6-nucleotide sample barcode were added. TCRdb re-called the 5' RACE reads; one entry per CDR3 protein, DNA not given. The sample totals over 120,000 distinct CDR3 sequences. The length of the CDR3 is 12 residues. From germline, CDR1 is MNHNS and CDR2 SASEGT. Findings of the study overall: Discordant twins showed the same repertoire similarity as concordant twins, possibly from limited power. Support for a single strong signal or clonotype associated with IBD was absent.

The V call is TRBV6-1, the J call TRBJ2-2; without DNA, the TCRdb call of TRBD1 cannot be checked. The TCR sequence derives from a human donor with ulcerative colitis or Crohn's disease, or a healthy co-twin of an affected twin (not recorded which). Sequences were obtained from blood. The chain's CDR3 is CASRATWGELFF.